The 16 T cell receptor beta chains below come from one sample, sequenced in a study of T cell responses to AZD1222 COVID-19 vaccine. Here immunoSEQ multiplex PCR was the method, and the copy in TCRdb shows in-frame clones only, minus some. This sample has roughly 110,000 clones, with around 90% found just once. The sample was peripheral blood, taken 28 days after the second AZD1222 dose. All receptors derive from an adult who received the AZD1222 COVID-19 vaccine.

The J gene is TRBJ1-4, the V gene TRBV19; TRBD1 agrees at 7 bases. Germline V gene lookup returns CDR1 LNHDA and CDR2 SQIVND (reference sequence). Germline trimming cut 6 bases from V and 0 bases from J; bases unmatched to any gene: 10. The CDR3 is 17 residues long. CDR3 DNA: TGTGCCAGTAGCCAAGCCGGGACAGTCACAACTAATGAAAAACTGTTTTTT. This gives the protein CASSQAGTVTTNEKLFF.

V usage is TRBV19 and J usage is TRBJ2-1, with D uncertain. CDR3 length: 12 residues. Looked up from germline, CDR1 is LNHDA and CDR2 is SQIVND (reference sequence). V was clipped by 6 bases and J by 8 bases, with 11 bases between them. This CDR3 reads CASSPLMDEQFF. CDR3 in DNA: TGTGCCAGTAGCCCTCTAATGGATGAGCAGTTCTTC.

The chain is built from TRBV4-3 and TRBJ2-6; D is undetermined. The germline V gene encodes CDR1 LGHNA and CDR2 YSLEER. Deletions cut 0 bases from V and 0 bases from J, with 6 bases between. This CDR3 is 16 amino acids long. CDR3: CASSQDGRSGANVLTF. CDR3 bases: TGCGCCAGCAGCCAAGATGGACGCTCTGGGGCCAACGTCCTGACTTTC.

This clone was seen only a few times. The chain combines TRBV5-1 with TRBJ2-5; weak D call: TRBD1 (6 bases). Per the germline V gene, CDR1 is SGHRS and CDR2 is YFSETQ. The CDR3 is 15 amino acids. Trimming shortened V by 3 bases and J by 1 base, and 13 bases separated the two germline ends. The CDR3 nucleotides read TGCGCCAGCAGCTGGGCAACAGGGCCCCAAGAGACCCAGTACTTC. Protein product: CASSWATGPQETQYF.

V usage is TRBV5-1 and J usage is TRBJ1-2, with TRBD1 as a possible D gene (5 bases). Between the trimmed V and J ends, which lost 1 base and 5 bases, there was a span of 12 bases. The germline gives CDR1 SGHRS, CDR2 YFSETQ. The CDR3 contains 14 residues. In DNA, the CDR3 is TGCGCCAGCAGCTTGTTGCAGGGAGCGTATGGCTACACCTTC. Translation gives CASSLLQGAYGYTF. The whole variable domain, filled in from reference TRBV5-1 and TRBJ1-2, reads KAGVTQTPRYLIKTRGQQVTLSCSPISGHRSVSWYQQTPGQGLQFLFEYFSETQRNKGNFPGRFSGRQFSNSRSEMNVSTLELGDSALYLCASSLLQGAYGYTFGSGTRLTVV.

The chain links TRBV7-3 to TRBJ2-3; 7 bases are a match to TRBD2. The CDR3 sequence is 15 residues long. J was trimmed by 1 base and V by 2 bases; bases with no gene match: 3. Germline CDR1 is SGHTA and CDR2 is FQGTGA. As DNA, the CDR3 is TGTGCCAGCAGCTTAGGCGGGGGTGGCACAGATACGCAGTATTTT. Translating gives CASSLGGGGTDTQYF.

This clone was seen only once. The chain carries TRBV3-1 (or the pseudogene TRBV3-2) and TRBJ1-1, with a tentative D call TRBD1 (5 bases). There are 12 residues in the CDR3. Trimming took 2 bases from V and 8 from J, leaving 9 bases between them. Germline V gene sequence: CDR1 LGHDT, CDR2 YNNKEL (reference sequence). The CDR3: CASSQQGFEAFF. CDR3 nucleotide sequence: TGTGCCAGCAGCCAACAGGGATTCGAAGCTTTCTTT.

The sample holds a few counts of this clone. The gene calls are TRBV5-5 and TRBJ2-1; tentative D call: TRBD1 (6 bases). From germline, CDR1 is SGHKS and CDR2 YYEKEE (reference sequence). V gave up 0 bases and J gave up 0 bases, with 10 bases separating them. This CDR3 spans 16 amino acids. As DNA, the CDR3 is TGTGCCAGCAGCTTGGGGACAGACTTCTCCTACAATGAGCAGTTCTTC. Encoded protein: CASSLGTDFSYNEQFF. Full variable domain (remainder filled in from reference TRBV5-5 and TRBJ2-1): DAGVTQSPTHLIKTRGQQVTLRCSPISGHKSVSWYQQVLGQGPQFIFQYYEKEERGRGNFPDRFSARQFPNYSSELNVNALLLGDSALYLCASSLGTDFSYNEQFFGPGTRLTVL.

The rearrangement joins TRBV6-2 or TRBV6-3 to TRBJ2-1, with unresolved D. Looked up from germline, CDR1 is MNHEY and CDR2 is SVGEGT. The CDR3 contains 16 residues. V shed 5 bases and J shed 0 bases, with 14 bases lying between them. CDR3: CASSNPYVSSYNEQFF. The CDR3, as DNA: TGTGCCAGCAGTAACCCCTACGTCAGCTCCTACAATGAGCAGTTCTTC.

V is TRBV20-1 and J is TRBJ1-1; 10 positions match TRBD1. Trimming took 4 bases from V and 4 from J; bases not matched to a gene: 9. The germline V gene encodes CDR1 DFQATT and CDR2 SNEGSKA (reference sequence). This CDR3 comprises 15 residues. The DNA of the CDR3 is TGCAGTGCTAATGACAGGGGGCAGGGTCGCACTGAAGCTTTCTTT. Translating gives CSANDRGQGRTEAFF.

CDR3 loop: CASSLFSPYNEQFF. In DNA form, the CDR3 reads TGTGCCAGTAGTCTATTTAGCCCTTACAATGAGCAGTTCTTC. V gene TRBV19 combines with J gene TRBJ2-1; D ambiguous. Germline CDR1 and CDR2: LNHDA and SQIVND (reference sequence). V lost 5 bases, J lost 4 bases, and 12 bases lay in between. The CDR3 spans 14 residues.

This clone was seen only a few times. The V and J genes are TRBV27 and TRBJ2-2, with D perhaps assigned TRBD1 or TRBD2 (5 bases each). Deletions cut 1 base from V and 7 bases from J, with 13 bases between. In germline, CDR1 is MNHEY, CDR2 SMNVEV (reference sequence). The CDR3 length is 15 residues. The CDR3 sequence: CASSLWPTRGGELFF. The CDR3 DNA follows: TGTGCCAGCAGTTTATGGCCCACGAGGGGCGGGGAGCTGTTTTTT.

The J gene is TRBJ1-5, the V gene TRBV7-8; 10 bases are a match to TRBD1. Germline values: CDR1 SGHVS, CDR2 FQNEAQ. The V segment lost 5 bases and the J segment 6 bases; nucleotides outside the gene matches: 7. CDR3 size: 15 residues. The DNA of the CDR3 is TGTGCCAGCAGCCGGGACAGGGGCTGGGGTCAGCCCCAGCATTTT. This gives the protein CASSRDRGWGQPQHF.

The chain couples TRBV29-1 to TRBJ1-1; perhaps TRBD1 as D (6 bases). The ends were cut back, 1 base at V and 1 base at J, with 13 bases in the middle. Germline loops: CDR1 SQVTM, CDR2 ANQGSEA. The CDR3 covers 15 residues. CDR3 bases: TGCAGCGTTGAAGGCCCTCGAGGGGGGAACACTGAAGCTTTCTTT. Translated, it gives CSVEGPRGGNTEAFF.

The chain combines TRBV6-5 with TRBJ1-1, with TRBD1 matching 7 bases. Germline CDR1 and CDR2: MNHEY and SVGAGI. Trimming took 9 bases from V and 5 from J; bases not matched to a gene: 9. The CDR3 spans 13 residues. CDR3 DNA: TGTGCCAGTAAACCGACAGGGAGGACTGAAGCTTTCTTT. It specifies CASKPTGRTEAFF.

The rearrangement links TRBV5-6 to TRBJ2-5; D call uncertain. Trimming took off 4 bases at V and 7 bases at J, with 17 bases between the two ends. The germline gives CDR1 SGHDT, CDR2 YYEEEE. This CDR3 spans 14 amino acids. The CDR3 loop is CASSPLVVSATQYF. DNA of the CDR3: TGTGCCAGCAGCCCGCTTGTGGTCTCGGCGACCCAGTACTTC.